Below, 25 T cell receptor beta chains from the same sample are listed, as sequenced in a study of T cell changes during pregnancy in multiple sclerosis. Data came from immunoSEQ multiplex PCR; TCRdb stores just in-frame clones and leaves some out. The data contain around 100,000 clones, around 90% of them singletons. Sample: peripheral blood, taken in the third trimester of pregnancy. The receptors here all came from a female donor with multiple sclerosis, enrolled in a pregnancy study.

The chain recombines TRBV21-1 with TRBJ2-1; the table's D gene call, TRBD2, was not cross checked with the DNA. TRBV21-1 is labeled a pseudogene. The CDR3 extends over 16 amino acids. CDR3 residues: CASSTGGREDGNEQFF. CDR3 sequence (DNA): TGTGCCAGCAGCACGGGCGGGAGGGAGGATGGTAATGAGCAGTTCTTC.

The CDR3 bases are TGTGCCTACCAGGGATCCACCGGGGAGCTGTTTTTT. Encoded protein: CAYQGSTGELFF. The J gene is TRBJ2-2, the V gene TRBV7-9, with a possible D match to TRBD1 (5 bases). With 11 bases removed from V and 4 bases from J, the gap between germline ends came to 11 bases. The CDR3 runs to 12 residues. CDR1 SEHNR and CDR2 FQNEAQ come from the germline V gene (reference sequence).

V and J are TRBV19 and TRBJ2-7; D is perhaps TRBD1 (5 bases). The CDR3 runs to 13 residues. CDR1 and CDR2 from the germline V gene are LNHDA and SQIVND (reference sequence). V was clipped by 3 bases and J by 5 bases, with 11 bases between them. The CDR3 DNA is TGTGCCAGTAGTATTTCCAGGGTCCACGAGCAGTACTTC. It codes for CASSISRVHEQYF.

The CDR3 protein is CASSSGSGNTIYF. CDR3 nucleotides: TGTGCCAGCAGTTCGGGCTCTGGAAACACCATATATTTT. The V call is TRBV27, the J call TRBJ1-3; D is ambiguous. The CDR3 consists of 13 residues. The germline gives CDR1 MNHEY, CDR2 SMNVEV (reference sequence). Trimming took 4 bases from V and 0 from J, leaving 4 bases between them.

The chain recombines TRBV5-1 with TRBJ2-1, with D perhaps TRBD1 (6 bases). The CDR3 has 16 amino acids. V was cut by 4 bases and J by 8 bases, with 22 bases left in between. CDR1 and CDR2 from the germline V gene are SGHRS and YFSETQ. Here the CDR3 DNA reads TGCGCCAGCAGCCGCCGGGACACCCACCGGAGCGATGAGCAGTTCTTC. Protein: CASSRRDTHRSDEQFF.

This clone was picked up a small number of times. The rearrangement uses TRBV27 and TRBJ1-6; D might be TRBD1 (6 bases). CDR1 and CDR2 from the germline V gene are MNHEY and SMNVEV (reference sequence). Trimming stripped 2 bases from V and 7 bases from J, with 9 bases between. The CDR3 covers 14 residues. The CDR3 nucleotides read TGTGCCAGCAGTTTACAGGGGAACAATTCACCCCTCCACTTT. It encodes CASSLQGNNSPLHF.

The J gene is TRBJ1-2, the V gene TRBV7-3; no clear D gene. The CDR3 covers 13 residues. V dropped 3 bases and J dropped 3 bases, with 8 bases sitting between them. Germline CDR1 reads SGHTA; CDR2 reads FQGTGA. The CDR3: CASSLGGDYGYTF. The CDR3 region has the DNA TGTGCCAGCAGCTTGGGAGGAGACTATGGCTACACCTTC. The full variable domain, in which reference TRBV7-3 and TRBJ1-2 provide the parts outside the CDR3, is GAGVSQTPSNKVTEKGKYVELRCDPISGHTALYWYRQSLGQGPEFLIYFQGTGAADDSGLPNDRFFAVRPEGSVSTLKIQRTERGDSAVYLCASSLGGDYGYTFGSGTRLTVV.

This sequence joins TRBV9 and TRBJ2-2, with 10 bases matching TRBD2. Trimming took 3 bases from V and 6 from J; bases not matched to a gene: 5. Germline CDR1 reads SGDLS; CDR2 reads YYNGEE. This CDR3 contains 15 residues. The CDR3 reads CASSAGSGRAGELFF. CDR3 sequence (DNA): TGTGCCAGCAGCGCAGGGAGCGGGAGGGCCGGGGAGCTGTTTTTT.

V and J are TRBV4-1 and TRBJ2-7, with 8 bases aligning to TRBD2. V was clipped by 2 bases and J by 5 bases; unmatched bases: 11. CDR1 is MGHRA, CDR2 YSYEKL, per germline. The CDR3 runs 16 residues. The CDR3 DNA is TGCGCCAGCAGCCAAACCTCCCAAACGACTAGCGACGAGCAGTACTTC. Translating it yields CASSQTSQTTSDEQYF.

This chain links TRBV19 with TRBJ1-4; tentative D call: TRBD1 (5 bases). With 0 bases removed from V and 5 bases from J, the gap between germline ends came to 25 bases. Germline values: CDR1 LNHDA, CDR2 SQIVND (reference sequence). CDR3 length: 20 residues. CDR3 sequence (DNA): TGTGCCAGTAGTATAGACAGGGTTGAAGAGGCCGCTCGTTACAATGAAAAACTGTTTTTT. It yields the protein CASSIDRVEEAARYNEKLFF.

This chain links TRBV7-2 with TRBJ2-3, with D possibly being TRBD2 (6 bases). V was pared by 2 bases and J by 4 bases, with 10 bases between. CDR3 length equals 14 residues. CDR1 and CDR2 from the germline V gene are SGHTA and FQGNSA. DNA of the CDR3: TGTGCCAGCAGCTTAACAGCGGGTGCAGATACGCAGTATTTT. It yields the protein CASSLTAGADTQYF.

This chain links TRBV6-5 with TRBJ2-5; tentatively, D is TRBD1 (5 bases). Trimming cost V 4 bases and J 1 base, with 7 bases left between them. This CDR3 region has 13 residues. Germline CDR1 is MNHEY and CDR2 is SVGAGI. The CDR3 sequence: CASSWTTQETQYF. CDR3 DNA: TGTGCCAGCAGTTGGACAACCCAAGAGACCCAGTACTTC.

The V gene is TRBV19, the J gene TRBJ2-6; 9 bases match TRBD1. The V and J ends lost 5 bases and 2 bases, in that order; junction bases with no gene match: 7. The CDR3 spans 17 residues. The germline V gene encodes CDR1 LNHDA and CDR2 SQIVND (reference sequence). This CDR3 reads CASSAGTGFPGANVLTF. In nucleotides, the CDR3 is TGTGCCAGTAGTGCCGGGACAGGGTTCCCTGGGGCCAACGTCCTGACTTTC.

In its sample, this clone was seen a few times. This rearrangement joins TRBV2 to TRBJ1-5; TRBD1 agrees at 9 bases. Trimming cost V 4 bases and J 6 bases; bases outside gene matches: 10. The CDR3 is made up of 16 amino acids. The germline CDR1 and CDR2 sequences are SNHLY and FYNNEI. The CDR3 DNA follows: TGTGCCAGCAGTGTCGAGAGGACAGGGGTCGGTCAGCCCCAGCATTTT. Its translation is CASSVERTGVGQPQHF. Drawing the rest from reference TRBV2 and TRBJ1-5, the complete variable domain is EPEVTQTPSHQVTQMGQEVILRCVPISNHLYFYWYRQILGQKVEFLVSFYNNEISEKSEIFDDQFSVERPDGSNFTLKIRSTKLEDSAMYFCASSVERTGVGQPQHFGDGTRLSIL.

The gene calls are TRBV27 and TRBJ2-3, with D possibly being TRBD1 (6 bases). Trimming took 3 bases from V and 4 from J, leaving 11 bases between them. The CDR3 has 14 amino acids. Germline CDR1 and CDR2: MNHEY and SMNVEV (reference sequence). The CDR3: CASSLSGVPDTQYF. CDR3 bases: TGTGCCAGCAGTTTGTCAGGGGTCCCAGATACGCAGTATTTT.

The chain is built from TRBV29-1 and TRBJ2-4, with D possibly being TRBD1 (5 bases). Trimming removed 3 bases at V and 4 bases at J, with 7 bases between. Per germline, CDR1 SQVTM and CDR2 ANQGSEA. The CDR3 is 12 amino acids. The CDR3 loop reads CSVEGQKNIQYF. The CDR3 bases are TGCAGCGTTGAGGGGCAGAAAAACATTCAGTACTTC.

The V call is TRBV7-8, the J call TRBJ1-2; 7 bases line up with TRBD1. This CDR3 region has 14 residues. V shed 6 bases and J 4 bases; nucleotides not matched to a gene: 8. Germline CDR1 reads SGHVS; CDR2 reads FQNEAQ. As DNA, the CDR3 is TGTGCCAGCAGTAAACGGGACAGTCTCTATGGCTACACCTTC. Translated: CASSKRDSLYGYTF.

This chain joins TRBV9 and TRBJ2-1, with a possible D match to TRBD2 (5 bases). This CDR3 spans 15 amino acids. V was trimmed by 0 bases and J by 3 bases, leaving 10 bases between them. CDR1 and CDR2 (germline): SGDLS, YYNGEE. CDR3: CASSVGRGFYNEQFF. Written as DNA, the CDR3 is TGTGCCAGCAGCGTAGGAAGAGGGTTCTACAATGAGCAGTTCTTC. The full variable domain, in which reference TRBV9 and TRBJ2-1 provide the parts outside the CDR3, is DSGVTQTPKHLITATGQRVTLRCSPRSGDLSVYWYQQSLDQGLQFLIQYYNGEERAKGNILERFSAQQFPDLHSELNLSSLELGDSALYFCASSVGRGFYNEQFFGPGTRLTVL.

The chain couples TRBV30 to TRBJ2-7; D is perhaps TRBD1 (6 bases). Looked up from germline, CDR1 is GTSNPN and CDR2 is SVGIG (reference sequence). This CDR3 has 11 amino acids. Deletions cut 3 bases from V and 11 bases from J, with 14 bases between. CDR3 in amino acids: CAWRKGGREYF. CDR3 DNA sequence: TGTGCCTGGAGGAAAGGGGGACGCGAGTACTTC.

The chain joins TRBV27 to TRBJ2-1, with D unresolved. The CDR3 is 13 residues long. V dropped 0 bases and J dropped 10 bases, with 10 bases sitting between them. Germline CDR1 reads MNHEY; CDR2 reads SMNVEV (reference sequence). CDR3 in DNA: TGTGCCAGCAGTTTATCTGGCCCACGAGAGCAGTTCTTC. This translates into CASSLSGPREQFF.

The chain couples TRBV5-5 to TRBJ2-1, with a weak D call TRBD2 (6 bases). V shed 4 bases and J shed 7 bases, with 12 bases lying between them. Per the germline V gene, CDR1 is SGHKS and CDR2 is YYEKEE (reference sequence). The CDR3 loop spans 13 amino acids. CDR3 DNA sequence: TGTGCCAGCAGCCTGGGACTGCTGAATGAGCAGTTCTTC. Protein sequence: CASSLGLLNEQFF.

The gene calls are TRBV19 and TRBJ2-7; D is perhaps TRBD2 (5 bases). The ends were cut back, 10 bases at V and 7 bases at J, with 20 bases in the middle. This CDR3 contains 13 residues. The germline V gene has CDR1 LNHDA and CDR2 SQIVND (reference sequence). CDR3 sequence: CATSAWGSGEQYF. In DNA form, the CDR3 reads TGTGCCACCTCAGCCTGGGGTTCGGGGGAGCAGTACTTC.

The V and J genes are TRBV30 and TRBJ2-3; unclear D gene. This CDR3 is built from 12 residues. Germline V gives CDR1 GTSNPN, CDR2 SVGIG (reference sequence). The V and J ends lost 3 bases and 1 base respectively, with 5 bases between them. The CDR3 DNA sequence: TGTGCCTGGAGACTGGGCACAGATACGCAGTATTTT. This gives the protein CAWRLGTDTQYF.

The count of this clone is one. CDR3 nucleotide sequence: TGTGCCAGTAGAAGGTCGGGAGGCTACACCTTC. Protein: CASRRSGGYTF. V is TRBV19 and J is TRBJ1-2; D unresolved. This CDR3 spans 11 amino acids. CDR1 is LNHDA and CDR2 is SQIVND in the germline V gene (reference sequence). V lost 6 bases and J 8 bases, leaving 10 bases between the germline ends.

The chain recombines TRBV5-6 with TRBJ2-7; no firm D call. Germline-derived CDR1 and CDR2 are SGHDT and YYEEEE. This CDR3 spans 15 amino acids. Trimming took 2 bases from V and 3 from J, leaving 15 bases between them. The CDR3 loop reads CASSLPSFTHYEQYF. The CDR3 DNA reads TGTGCCAGCAGCTTACCTTCGTTTACTCACTACGAGCAGTACTTC.